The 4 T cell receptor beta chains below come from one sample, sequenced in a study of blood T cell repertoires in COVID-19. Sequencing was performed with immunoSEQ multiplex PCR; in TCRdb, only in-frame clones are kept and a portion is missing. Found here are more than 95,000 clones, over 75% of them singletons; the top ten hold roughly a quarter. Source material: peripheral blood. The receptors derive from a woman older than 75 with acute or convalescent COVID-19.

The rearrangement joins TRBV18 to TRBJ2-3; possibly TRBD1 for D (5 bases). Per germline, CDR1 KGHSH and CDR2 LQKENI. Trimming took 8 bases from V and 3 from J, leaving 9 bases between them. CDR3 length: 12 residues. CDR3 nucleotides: TGTGCCAGCCAGACAGTAACAGATACGCAGTATTTT. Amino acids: CASQTVTDTQYF.

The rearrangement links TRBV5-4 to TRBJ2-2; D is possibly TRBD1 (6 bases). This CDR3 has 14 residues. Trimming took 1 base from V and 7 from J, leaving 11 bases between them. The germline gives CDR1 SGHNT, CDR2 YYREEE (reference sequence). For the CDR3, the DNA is TGTGCCAGCAGCTTGCCGACAGGCATCGGGGAGCTGTTTTTT. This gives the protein CASSLPTGIGELFF.

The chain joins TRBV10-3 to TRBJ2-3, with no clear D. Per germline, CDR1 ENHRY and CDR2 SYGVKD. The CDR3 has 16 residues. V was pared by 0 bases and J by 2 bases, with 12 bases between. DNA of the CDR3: TGTGCCATCAGTGAGTCTCTGTCCCTAATCACAGATACGCAGTATTTT. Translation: CAISESLSLITDTQYF.

CDR3 protein: CAISAGREADEQFF. For the CDR3, the DNA is TGTGCCATCAGTGCGGGCAGGGAGGCGGATGAGCAGTTCTTC. This chain connects TRBV10-3 to TRBJ2-1, with D possibly being TRBD2 (6 bases). Germline V gene data show CDR1 as ENHRY and CDR2 as SYGVKD. The CDR3 consists of 14 residues. The V and J ends lost 4 bases and 8 bases respectively, with 15 bases between them.